This TCR beta chain is from a study of identical twins. Study-wide results and caveats: Compared with models, monozygotic twins showed more out-of-frame TCR alpha sharing. Its conclusions, products of cross-sectional statistical analysis, did not come from following the same donors.

Template switching added a universal primer site; cDNA carried unique molecular identifiers. TCRdb passed the 5' RACE reads through MiXCR, listing each CDR3 protein once. The sample lists 1.5 million to 2 million distinct CDR3 sequences, 32% occurring once. This clonotype was found a few times. Its specificity is not known. At one end the junction does not follow the germline gene, possibly because of a read error. Germline V lookup: CDR1 SGHTA, CDR2 FQGNSA. CDR3 length equals 14 residues. The genes are TRBV7-2 and TRBJ2-1; TRBD2 matches 11 bases. The clonotype comes from a newborn girl in good health. The sequenced material came from cord blood. The CDR3 region is CACSLLAGDNEQFF. DNA for the CDR3: TGTGCCTGCAGCTTACTAGCGGGAGACAATGAGCAGTTCTTC.